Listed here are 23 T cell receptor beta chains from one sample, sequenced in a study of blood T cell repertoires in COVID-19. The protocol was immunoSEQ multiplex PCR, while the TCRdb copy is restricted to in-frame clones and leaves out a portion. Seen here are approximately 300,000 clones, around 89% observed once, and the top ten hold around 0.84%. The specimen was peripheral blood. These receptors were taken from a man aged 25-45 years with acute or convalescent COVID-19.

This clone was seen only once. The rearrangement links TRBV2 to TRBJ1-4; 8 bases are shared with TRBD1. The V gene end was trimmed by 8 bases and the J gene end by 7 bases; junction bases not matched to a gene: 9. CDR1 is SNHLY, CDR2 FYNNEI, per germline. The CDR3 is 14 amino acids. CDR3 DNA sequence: TGTGCCAGCGGTCAGGGGGCGAATTCTGAAAAACTGTTTTTT. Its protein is CASGQGANSEKLFF. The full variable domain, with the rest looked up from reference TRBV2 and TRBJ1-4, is EPEVTQTPSHQVTQMGQEVILRCVPISNHLYFYWYRQILGQKVEFLVSFYNNEISEKSEIFDDQFSVERPDGSNFTLKIRSTKLEDSAMYFCASGQGANSEKLFFGSGTQLSVL.

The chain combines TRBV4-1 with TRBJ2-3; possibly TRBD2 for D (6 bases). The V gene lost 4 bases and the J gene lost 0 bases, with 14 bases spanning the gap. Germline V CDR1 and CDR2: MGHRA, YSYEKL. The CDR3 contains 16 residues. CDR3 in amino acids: CASSPGPGDSTDTQYF. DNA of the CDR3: TGCGCCAGCAGCCCAGGGCCGGGAGATAGCACAGATACGCAGTATTTT.

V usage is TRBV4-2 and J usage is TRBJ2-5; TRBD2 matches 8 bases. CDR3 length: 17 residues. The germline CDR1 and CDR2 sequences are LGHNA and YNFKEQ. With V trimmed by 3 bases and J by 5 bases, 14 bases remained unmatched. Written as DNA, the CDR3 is TGTGCCAGCAGCCATCACCCGGGGGGGGGACTGGCGGAGACCCAGTACTTC. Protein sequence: CASSHHPGGGLAETQYF.

In nucleotides, the CDR3 is TGTGCCAGCAGTTACTTACCCTCCAGACTTTATGGCTACACCTTC. It is translated as CASSYLPSRLYGYTF. This chain joins TRBV6-6 and TRBJ1-2; D unresolved. CDR1 MNHNY and CDR2 SVGAGI come from the germline V gene (reference sequence). The CDR3 covers 15 residues. V was trimmed by 1 base and J by 5 bases, leaving 14 bases between them.

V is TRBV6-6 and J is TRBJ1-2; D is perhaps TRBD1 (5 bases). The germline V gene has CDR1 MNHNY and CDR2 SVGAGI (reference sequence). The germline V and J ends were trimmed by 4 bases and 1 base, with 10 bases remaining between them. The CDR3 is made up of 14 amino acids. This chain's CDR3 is CASSLQANNYGYTF. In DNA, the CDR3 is TGTGCCAGCAGTTTACAGGCGAATAACTATGGCTACACCTTC.

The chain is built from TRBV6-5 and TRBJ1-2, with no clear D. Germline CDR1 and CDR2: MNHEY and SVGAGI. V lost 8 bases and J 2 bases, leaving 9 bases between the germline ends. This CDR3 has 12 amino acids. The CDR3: CASGARNYGYTF. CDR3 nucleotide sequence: TGTGCCAGCGGAGCGAGGAACTATGGCTACACCTTC.

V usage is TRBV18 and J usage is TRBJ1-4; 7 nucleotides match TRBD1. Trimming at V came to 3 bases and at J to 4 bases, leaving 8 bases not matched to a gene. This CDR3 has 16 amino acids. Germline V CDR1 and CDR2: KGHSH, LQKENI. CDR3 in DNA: TGTGCCAGCTCACCGAATTTGGGACAGAGTAATGAAAAACTGTTTTTT. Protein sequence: CASSPNLGQSNEKLFF.

For the CDR3, the DNA is TGTGCCAGCAGTTTAGTACAGGGCAACACTGAAGCTTTCTTT. Translating it yields CASSLVQGNTEAFF. This rearrangement joins TRBV28 to TRBJ1-1, with a weak D call TRBD1 (6 bases). This CDR3 is 14 amino acids long. The V end lost 2 bases, the J end lost 2 bases, and 9 bases lay between the germline ends. Germline CDR1 MDHEN, CDR2 SYDVKM.

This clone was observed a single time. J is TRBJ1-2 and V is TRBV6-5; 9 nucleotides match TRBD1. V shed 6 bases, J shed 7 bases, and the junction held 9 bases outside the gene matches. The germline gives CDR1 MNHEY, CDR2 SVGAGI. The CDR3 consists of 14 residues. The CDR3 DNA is TGTGCCAGCAGCTTTAGACAGGGGGGTTCTGGCTACACCTTC. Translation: CASSFRQGGSGYTF.

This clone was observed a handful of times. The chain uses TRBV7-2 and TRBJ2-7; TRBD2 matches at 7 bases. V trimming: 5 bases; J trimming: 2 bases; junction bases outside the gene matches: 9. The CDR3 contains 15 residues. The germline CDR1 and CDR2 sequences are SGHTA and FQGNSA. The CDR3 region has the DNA TGTGCCAGCAGCCCGCCTGGGGGACTAACCTACGAGCAGTACTTC. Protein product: CASSPPGGLTYEQYF.

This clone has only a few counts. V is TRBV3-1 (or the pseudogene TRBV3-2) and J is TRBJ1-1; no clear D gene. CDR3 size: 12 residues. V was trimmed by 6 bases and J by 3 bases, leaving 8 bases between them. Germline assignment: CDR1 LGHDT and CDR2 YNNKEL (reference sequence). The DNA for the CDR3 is TGTGCCAGCAGGAGGGAGGACACTGAAGCTTTCTTT. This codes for CASRREDTEAFF.

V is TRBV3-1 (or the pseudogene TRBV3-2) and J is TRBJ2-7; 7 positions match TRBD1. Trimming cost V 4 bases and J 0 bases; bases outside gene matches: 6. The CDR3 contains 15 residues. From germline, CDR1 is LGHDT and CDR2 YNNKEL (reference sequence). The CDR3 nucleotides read TGTGCCAGCAGCCGGATCGGGACAGCCTCCTACGAGCAGTACTTC. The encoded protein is CASSRIGTASYEQYF.

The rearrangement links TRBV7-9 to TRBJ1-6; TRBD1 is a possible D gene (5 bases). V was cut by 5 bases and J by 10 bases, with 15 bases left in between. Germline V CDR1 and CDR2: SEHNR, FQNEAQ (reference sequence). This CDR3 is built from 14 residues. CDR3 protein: CASSLFGGTSPLHF. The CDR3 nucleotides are TGTGCCAGCAGCCTTTTTGGCGGGACCTCACCCCTCCACTTT.

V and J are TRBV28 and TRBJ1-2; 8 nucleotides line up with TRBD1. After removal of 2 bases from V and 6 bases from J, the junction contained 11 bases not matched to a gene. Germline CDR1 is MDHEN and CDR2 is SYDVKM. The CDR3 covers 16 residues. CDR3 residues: CASSLVGGRGLDGYTF. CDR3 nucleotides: TGTGCCAGCAGTTTAGTCGGGGGCAGGGGGCTTGATGGCTACACCTTC.

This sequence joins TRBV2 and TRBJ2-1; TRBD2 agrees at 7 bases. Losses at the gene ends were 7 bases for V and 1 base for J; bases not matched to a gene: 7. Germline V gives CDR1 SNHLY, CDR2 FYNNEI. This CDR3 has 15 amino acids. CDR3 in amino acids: CASTLEAGSYNEQFF. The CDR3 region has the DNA TGTGCCAGCACCTTGGAAGCGGGGTCCTACAATGAGCAGTTCTTC.

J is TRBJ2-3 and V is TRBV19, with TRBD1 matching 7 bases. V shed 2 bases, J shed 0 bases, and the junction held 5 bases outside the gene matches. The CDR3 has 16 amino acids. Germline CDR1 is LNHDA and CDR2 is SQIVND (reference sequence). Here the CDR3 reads CASSIRTGTSTDTQYF. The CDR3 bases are TGTGCCAGTAGTATAAGGACAGGAACAAGCACAGATACGCAGTATTTT. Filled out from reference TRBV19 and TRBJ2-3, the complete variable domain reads DGGITQSPKYLFRKEGQNVTLSCEQNLNHDAMYWYRQDPGQGLRLIYYSQIVNDFQKGDIAEGYSVSREKKESFPLTVTSAQKNPTAFYLCASSIRTGTSTDTQYFGPGTRLTVL.

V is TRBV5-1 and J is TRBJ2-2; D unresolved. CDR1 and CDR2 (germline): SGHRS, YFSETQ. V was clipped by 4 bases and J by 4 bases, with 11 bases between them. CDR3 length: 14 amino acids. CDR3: CASSNSLSTGELFF. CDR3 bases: TGCGCCAGCAGCAACAGCCTGAGCACCGGGGAGCTGTTTTTT. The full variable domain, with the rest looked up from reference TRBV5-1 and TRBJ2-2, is KAGVTQTPRYLIKTRGQQVTLSCSPISGHRSVSWYQQTPGQGLQFLFEYFSETQRNKGNFPGRFSGRQFSNSRSEMNVSTLELGDSALYLCASSNSLSTGELFFGEGSRLTVL.

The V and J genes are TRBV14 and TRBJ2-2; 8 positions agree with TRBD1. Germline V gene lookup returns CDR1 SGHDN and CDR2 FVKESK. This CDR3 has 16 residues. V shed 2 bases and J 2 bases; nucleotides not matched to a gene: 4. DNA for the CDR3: TGTGCCAGCAGCCAACGAGGGACAGGTAACACCGGGGAGCTGTTTTTT. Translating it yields CASSQRGTGNTGELFF.

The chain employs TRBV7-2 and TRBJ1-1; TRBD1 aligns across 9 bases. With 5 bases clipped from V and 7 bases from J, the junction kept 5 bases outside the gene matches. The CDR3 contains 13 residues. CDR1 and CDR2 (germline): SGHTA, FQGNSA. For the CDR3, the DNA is TGTGCCAGCAGCCTAGAGACAGGGGGTGAAGCTTTCTTT. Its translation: CASSLETGGEAFF.

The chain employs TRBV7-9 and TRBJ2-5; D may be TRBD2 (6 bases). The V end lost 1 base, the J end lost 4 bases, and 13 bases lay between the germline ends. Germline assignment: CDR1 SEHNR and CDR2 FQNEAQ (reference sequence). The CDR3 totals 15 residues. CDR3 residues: CASSLGIADRETQYF. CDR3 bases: TGTGCCAGCAGCTTAGGGATAGCGGATAGAGAGACCCAGTACTTC.

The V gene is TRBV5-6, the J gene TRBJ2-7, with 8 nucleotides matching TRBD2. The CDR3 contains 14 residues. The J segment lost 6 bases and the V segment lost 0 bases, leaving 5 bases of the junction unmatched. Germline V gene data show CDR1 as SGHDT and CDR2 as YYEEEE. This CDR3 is CASSLGGLAFEQYF. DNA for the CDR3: TGTGCCAGCAGCTTGGGTGGACTAGCATTCGAGCAGTACTTC.

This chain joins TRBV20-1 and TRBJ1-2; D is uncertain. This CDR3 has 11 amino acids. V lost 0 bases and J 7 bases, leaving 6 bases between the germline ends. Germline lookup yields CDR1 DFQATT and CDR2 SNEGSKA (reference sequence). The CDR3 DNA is TGCAGTGCTAGAGATCAGGTTGGCTACACCTTC. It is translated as CSARDQVGYTF.

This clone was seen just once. The CDR3 protein is CAWSVQGSVTEAFF. The CDR3, as DNA: TGTGCCTGGAGTGTACAGGGGAGTGTCACTGAAGCTTTCTTT. The chain employs TRBV30 and TRBJ1-1; 7 nucleotides align to TRBD1. The V segment lost 0 bases and the J segment 4 bases; nucleotides outside the gene matches: 5. There are 14 residues in the CDR3. Germline assignment: CDR1 GTSNPN and CDR2 SVGIG (reference sequence).